A selection of T cell receptor beta chains follows, all from one sample in a study of PD-1 blockade in classical Hodgkin lymphoma. Profiling relied on immunoSEQ multiplex PCR, and the TCRdb table lists in-frame clones only, not all of them. The sample lists about 20,000 clones, around 67% occurring once. The specimen was peripheral blood mononuclear cells (PBMCs), collected before the second cycle of nivolumab. The receptors were sampled from a human donor with classical Hodgkin lymphoma. Each CDR3 is given with its conserved first and last residue.

CDR3aa: CASSWKGLAAVHEQFF
v_gene: TRBV7-8
j_gene: TRBJ2-1

CDR3aa: CASSSGVGLAEETQYF
v_gene: TRBV5-6
j_gene: TRBJ2-5

CDR3aa: CAISELGHNEQFF
v_gene: TRBV10-3
j_gene: TRBJ2-1

CDR3aa: CASSSSRIGQGNTGELFF
v_gene: TRBV11-3
j_gene: TRBJ2-2

CDR3aa: CASGLVLLEFLGGGYEQYF
v_gene: TRBV12-5
j_gene: TRBJ2-7

CDR3aa: CASSRLGTSGTAYNEQFF
v_gene: TRBV19
j_gene: TRBJ2-1

CDR3aa: CAISESQGEQFF
v_gene: TRBV10-3
j_gene: TRBJ2-1

CDR3aa: CASSMGRNTEAFF
v_gene: TRBV19
j_gene: TRBJ1-1

CDR3aa: CSVEDLWGGLGGNEQFF
v_gene: TRBV29-1
j_gene: TRBJ2-1

CDR3aa: CASSPLAGGGNEQFF
v_gene: TRBV4-1
j_gene: TRBJ2-1

CDR3aa: CASSVSGINEKLFF
v_gene: TRBV2
j_gene: TRBJ1-4

CDR3aa: CASRVATNEKLFF
v_gene: TRBV5-5
j_gene: TRBJ1-4

CDR3aa: CASSQRVPGLAVYEQYF
v_gene: TRBV4-1
j_gene: -

CDR3aa: CASSNGPMPSGSNEQFF
v_gene: TRBV21-1
j_gene: TRBJ2-1

CDR3aa: CASSLAGTPPGNTIYF
v_gene: TRBV11-2
j_gene: TRBJ1-3

CDR3aa: CASSPGPEGGGANVLTF
v_gene: TRBV2
j_gene: TRBJ2-6

CDR3aa: CASSQGDGSSYNEQFF
v_gene: TRBV14
j_gene: TRBJ2-1

CDR3aa: CASRGTGGKGNQPQHF
v_gene: TRBV19
j_gene: TRBJ1-5

CDR3aa: CATSRARGTVPEQFF
v_gene: TRBV15
j_gene: TRBJ2-1

CDR3aa: CASSLGVAETQYF
v_gene: TRBV5-4
j_gene: TRBJ2-5

CDR3aa: CATSSTGTEDYEQYF
v_gene: TRBV15
j_gene: TRBJ2-7

CDR3aa: CASSLTRSGANVLTF
v_gene: TRBV27
j_gene: TRBJ2-6

CDR3aa: CASSQDWYGVSYEQYF
v_gene: TRBV4-1
j_gene: TRBJ2-7

CDR3aa: CASSPDSYYGYTF
v_gene: TRBV18
j_gene: TRBJ1-2

CDR3aa: CASSLESSGTGELFF
v_gene: TRBV5-1
j_gene: TRBJ2-2

CDR3aa: CASSGGQVGNTIYF
v_gene: TRBV5-1
j_gene: TRBJ1-3

CDR3aa: CASSLGQGLGEQYF
v_gene: TRBV6-5
j_gene: TRBJ2-7

CDR3aa: CASNVGGPESTYEQFF
v_gene: TRBV6-6
j_gene: TRBJ2-1

CDR3aa: CASSPYPDREYQETQYF
v_gene: TRBV4-1
j_gene: TRBJ2-5

CDR3aa: CASSYRTSTNNQPQHF
v_gene: TRBV6-6
j_gene: TRBJ1-5

CDR3aa: CATSRERDSSYNEQFF
v_gene: TRBV15
j_gene: TRBJ2-1

CDR3aa: CASSLRTMRTGYNSPLHF
v_gene: TRBV7-6
j_gene: TRBJ1-6

CDR3aa: CASIRRGERETQYF
v_gene: TRBV28
j_gene: TRBJ2-5

CDR3aa: CASSFPGQSSYEQYF
v_gene: TRBV5-4
j_gene: TRBJ2-7

CDR3aa: CASSTRIDYTF
v_gene: TRBV19
j_gene: TRBJ1-2

CDR3aa: CASKTDRGYTGELFF
v_gene: TRBV28
j_gene: TRBJ2-2

CDR3aa: CASSLATRNTEAFF
v_gene: TRBV5-4
j_gene: TRBJ1-1

CDR3aa: CASKGRRYYEQYF
v_gene: TRBV6-1
j_gene: TRBJ2-7

CDR3aa: CASSRREVIGETQYF
v_gene: TRBV6-5
j_gene: TRBJ2-5

CDR3aa: CASSIDSAEQFF
v_gene: TRBV19
j_gene: TRBJ2-1

CDR3aa: CASSLRGRGVHEQYF
v_gene: TRBV5-6
j_gene: TRBJ2-7

CDR3aa: CASFSGPSAGTEAFF
v_gene: TRBV18
j_gene: TRBJ1-1

CDR3aa: CASGSSSGLYNEQFF
v_gene: TRBV2
j_gene: TRBJ2-1

CDR3aa: CASSSGLAALGF
v_gene: TRBV2
j_gene: TRBJ2-7

CDR3aa: CAGAGGSTDTQYF
v_gene: TRBV30
j_gene: TRBJ2-3

CDR3aa: CAISESGVLEKLFF
v_gene: TRBV10-3
j_gene: TRBJ1-4

CDR3aa: CAISLAGHYNEQFF
v_gene: TRBV10-3
j_gene: TRBJ2-1

CDR3aa: CASSIEGRSGTGELFF
v_gene: TRBV19
j_gene: TRBJ2-2

CDR3aa: CASAPSPPTGGRETQYF
v_gene: TRBV12-5
j_gene: TRBJ2-5

CDR3aa: CATSRGTSTDTQYF
v_gene: TRBV15
j_gene: TRBJ2-3

CDR3aa: CASSWDRKYEQYF
v_gene: TRBV5-4
j_gene: TRBJ2-7

CDR3aa: CASTPPGQGYTGELFF
v_gene: TRBV19
j_gene: TRBJ2-2

CDR3aa: CASSFGGRGTEAFF
v_gene: TRBV28
j_gene: TRBJ1-1